This paragraph covers one TCR beta chain sequence. At one boundary the junction diverges from the germline segment, which might be a read error. This entry belongs to a study of blood T cells in healthy people across ages. This CDR3 is built from 14 residues. The germline gives CDR1 SGHAT, CDR2 FQNNGV. For every donor, a draw yielded around 9.4 milliliters of peripheral blood. Isolation of PBMCs gave at least 6 million cells per sample. Combining a sample-barcoded 5' primer with a J-beta primer mix, a second PCR ran for about 7 to 11 cycles. From the 5' RACE reads, TCRdb called clonotypes with MiXCR, one entry per CDR3 protein. The sample lists about 1.5 million distinct CDR3 sequences, approximately 40% occurring once.

The J gene is TRBJ2-7, the V gene TRBV11-2; TRBD2 might be the D (5 bases). This TCR was recovered from a woman aged 18-29 years in good health. Input material: blood. Written as DNA, the CDR3 is TGTGCCTGCAGCTTAGGCCAGAGGGCCTACGAGCAGTACTTC. It codes for CACSLGQRAYEQYF.